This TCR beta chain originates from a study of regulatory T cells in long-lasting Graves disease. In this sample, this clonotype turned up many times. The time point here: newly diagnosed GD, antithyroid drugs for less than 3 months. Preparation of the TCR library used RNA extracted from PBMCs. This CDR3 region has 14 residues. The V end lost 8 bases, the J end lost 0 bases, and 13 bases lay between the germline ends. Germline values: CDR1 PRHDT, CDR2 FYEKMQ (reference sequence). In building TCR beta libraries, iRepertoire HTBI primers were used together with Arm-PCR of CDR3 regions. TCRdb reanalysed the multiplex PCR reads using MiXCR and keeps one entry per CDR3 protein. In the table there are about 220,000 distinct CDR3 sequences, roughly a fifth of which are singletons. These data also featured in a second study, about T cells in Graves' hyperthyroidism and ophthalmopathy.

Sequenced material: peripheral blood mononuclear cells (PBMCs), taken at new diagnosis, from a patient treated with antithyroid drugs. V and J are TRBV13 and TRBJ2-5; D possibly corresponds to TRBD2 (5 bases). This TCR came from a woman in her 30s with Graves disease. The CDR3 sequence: CASERLGYQETQYF. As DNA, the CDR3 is TGTGCCAGCGAGCGGCTGGGGTACCAAGAGACCCAGTACTTC.